Following are 16 T cell receptor beta chains from one sample sequenced in a study of radiation and T cells in renal cell carcinoma. As for time point: baseline pretreatment blood. Treatment defined: 15 Gy SBRT to primary tumor, nephrectomy 4 weeks later. Method: immunoSEQ multiplex PCR; TCRdb's copy keeps in-frame clones and lacks some. This sample has some 100,000 clones; 82% occur once, and the top ten carry approximately 6.4%. The material was blood, obtained from a patient whose treatment included radiotherapy and nephrectomy. All receptors come from a man aged 55-75 years with renal cell carcinoma.

The genes are TRBV9 and TRBJ2-3; D possibly matches TRBD1 or TRBD2 (5 bases each). Trimming shortened V by 0 bases and J by 0 bases, and 8 bases separated the two germline ends. The CDR3 extends over 15 amino acids. The germline gives CDR1 SGDLS, CDR2 YYNGEE. The DNA for the CDR3 is TGTGCCAGCAGCGTAGATTGGGACAGCACAGATACGCAGTATTTT. Translating gives CASSVDWDSTDTQYF.

As DNA, the CDR3 is TGTGCCAGCAGTAGGCAGGAACCTTTGTTCGGCAATGAGCAGTTCTTC. It is translated as CASSRQEPLFGNEQFF. The chain recombines TRBV27 with TRBJ2-1; D is unclear. Trimming shortened V by 5 bases and J by 6 bases, and 20 bases separated the two germline ends. The length of the CDR3 is 16 residues. CDR1 is MNHEY, CDR2 SMNVEV, per germline (reference sequence).

The V gene is TRBV4-3, the J gene TRBJ2-4; TRBD2 agrees at 9 bases. Germline loops: CDR1 LGHNA, CDR2 YSLEER. CDR3 length: 14 residues. V was pared by 0 bases and J by 16 bases, with 10 bases of the junction left unmatched. The CDR3 nucleotides are TGCGCCAGCAGCCAAGATCGGCTAGCGGGAAACCAATACTTC. It yields the protein CASSQDRLAGNQYF.

The gene calls are TRBV23-1 and TRBJ2-5; D is ambiguous. TRBV23-1 is flagged as an ORF with uncertain function. V shed 10 bases and J shed 4 bases, with 13 bases lying between them. This CDR3 region has 12 residues. The CDR3 sequence is CAKGMFGETQYF. Written as DNA, the CDR3 is TGCGCCAAAGGGATGTTCGGAGAGACCCAGTACTTC.

The CDR3 DNA sequence: TGTGCCAGCAGCTCCAATCGAGCGGCTACGACGCAGTACTTC. This encodes CASSSNRAATTQYF. The genes are TRBV7-3 and TRBJ2-7, with D perhaps TRBD2 (5 bases). CDR1 and CDR2 (germline): SGHTA, FQGTGA. This CDR3 contains 14 residues. The ends were cut back, 4 bases at V and 9 bases at J, with 19 bases in the middle.

The V gene is TRBV27, the J gene TRBJ2-4; perhaps TRBD1 as D (6 bases). This CDR3 comprises 16 residues. With 4 bases removed from V and 3 bases from J, the gap between germline ends came to 16 bases. Germline CDR1 and CDR2: MNHEY and SMNVEV (reference sequence). This chain's CDR3 is CASSSYGTGSKNIQYF. The CDR3 DNA reads TGTGCCAGCAGTTCCTACGGTACAGGGAGCAAAAACATTCAGTACTTC.

This chain uses TRBV27 with TRBJ1-2, with a weak D call TRBD1 (5 bases). The CDR3 runs 15 residues. Germline CDR1 is MNHEY and CDR2 is SMNVEV (reference sequence). The V and J ends lost 0 bases and 4 bases respectively, with 12 bases between them. The CDR3 spells CASSLSRGLAYGYTF. The CDR3, as DNA: TGTGCCAGCAGTTTATCGCGGGGGTTGGCCTATGGCTACACCTTC.

In its sample, this clone was seen once. The chain uses TRBV5-1 and TRBJ1-2; 8 nucleotides line up with TRBD1. The CDR3 has 14 residues. The V gene's germline CDR1 is SGHRS and CDR2 YFSETQ. Germline trimming cut 2 bases from V and 8 bases from J; bases unmatched to any gene: 8. CDR3 residues: CASSLQGETGGYTF. CDR3 nucleotide sequence: TGCGCCAGCAGCTTACAGGGGGAGACTGGGGGCTACACCTTC.

This clone was recorded a few times. The chain is built from TRBV6-1 and TRBJ1-1; D is unresolved. Germline CDR1 MNHNS, CDR2 SASEGT. CDR3 length: 11 amino acids. V shed 2 bases and J shed 4 bases, with 2 bases lying between them. Here the CDR3 reads CASSEFTEAFF. The CDR3 DNA follows: TGTGCCAGCAGTGAATTCACTGAAGCTTTCTTT.

Remarks on this clone: Different DNA sequences within this sample yield the same CDR3. The chain has TRBV7-2 and TRBJ2-1; D gene unclear. The germline V gene has CDR1 SGHTA and CDR2 FQGNSA. This CDR3 has 14 residues. V was cut by 0 bases and J by 4 bases, with 7 bases left in between. The CDR3: CASSLAPGYNEQFF. The CDR3 DNA follows: TGTGCCAGCAGCTTAGCCCCCGGTTACAATGAGCAGTTCTTC.

The V gene is TRBV9, the J gene TRBJ2-1, with D hard to call. This CDR3 is built from 12 residues. Between the trimmed V and J ends, which lost 3 bases and 7 bases, there was a span of 8 bases. The germline gives CDR1 SGDLS, CDR2 YYNGEE. In nucleotides, the CDR3 is TGTGCCAGCAGCGGCCAGGTTAATGAGCAGTTCTTC. It yields the protein CASSGQVNEQFF.

The chain employs TRBV28 and TRBJ1-4, with 9 bases fitting TRBD1. After removal of 3 bases from V and 8 bases from J, the junction contained 7 bases not matched to a gene. Per germline, CDR1 MDHEN and CDR2 SYDVKM. This CDR3 is built from 15 residues. As DNA, the CDR3 is TGTGCCAGCAGTTTGGGACAGGGAGGAGGGGAAAAACTGTTTTTT. It specifies CASSLGQGGGEKLFF.

The gene calls are TRBV7-3 and TRBJ2-1, with D perhaps matching TRBD2 (6 bases). Germline CDR1 and CDR2: SGHTA and FQGTGA. Deletions cut 2 bases from V and 0 bases from J, with 14 bases between. The CDR3 is made up of 17 amino acids. The CDR3 is CASSLGWGSGSYNEQFF. The CDR3 bases are TGTGCCAGCAGCTTAGGTTGGGGTAGCGGCTCCTACAATGAGCAGTTCTTC.

The chain has TRBV19 and TRBJ2-2; D is uncertain. Germline V gene sequence: CDR1 LNHDA, CDR2 SQIVND (reference sequence). The V end lost 5 bases, the J end lost 4 bases, and 8 bases lay between the germline ends. The CDR3 covers 13 residues. This chain's CDR3 is CASSGYSTGELFF. The CDR3 bases are TGTGCCAGTAGTGGGTATAGCACCGGGGAGCTGTTTTTT.

The rearrangement links TRBV30 to TRBJ2-5, with D possibly being TRBD2 (5 bases). The CDR3 sequence is 12 residues long. Germline lookup yields CDR1 GTSNPN and CDR2 SVGIG (reference sequence). V dropped 2 bases and J dropped 11 bases, with 15 bases sitting between them. The CDR3 region is CAWSPTSREQYF. The CDR3 DNA follows: TGTGCCTGGAGTCCAACCTCTAGGGAGCAGTACTTC.

The chain joins TRBV7-6 to TRBJ2-7; TRBD2 might be the D (5 bases). This CDR3 has 16 amino acids. The V gene's germline CDR1 is SGHVS and CDR2 FNYEAQ. Trimming stripped 2 bases from V and 3 bases from J, with 17 bases between. The CDR3 DNA reads TGTGCCAGCAGCTTATCCCCAGACGGAGGTCTCTACGAGCAGTACTTC. Translation: CASSLSPDGGLYEQYF.